What follows are 20 T cell receptor beta chains derived from one specimen sequenced in a study of Graves' ophthalmopathy and Graves' hyperthyroidism. Transcripts of RNA were the source for amplifying TCR beta CDR3 regions. HTBI primers primed a first-round RT-PCR, and a second-round multiplex PCR followed. TCRdb re-derived calls from the multiplex PCR reads in MiXCR, one entry per CDR3 protein. The profile shows 500,000 to 700,000 distinct CDR3 sequences, 20% to 25% of them singletons. The sequenced sample was peripheral blood. These receptors all stem from a woman between 18 and 29 years old with stable Graves' hyperthyroidism. Some clones in this sample may be carry-over from other donors' samples.

This clonotype was observed many times. V is TRBV5-1 and J is TRBJ1-2; D ambiguous. Trimming removed 3 bases from V and 0 bases from J, with 12 bases in between. Per germline, CDR1 SGHRS and CDR2 YFSETQ. The CDR3 spans 15 residues. The CDR3 nucleotides are TGCGCCAGCAGCTGGGAGGAACGACCTAACTATGGCTACACCTTC. Amino acid sequence: CASSWEERPNYGYTF. Full variable domain (rest looked up from reference TRBV5-1 and TRBJ1-2): KAGVTQTPRYLIKTRGQQVTLSCSPISGHRSVSWYQQTPGQGLQFLFEYFSETQRNKGNFPGRFSGRQFSNSRSEMNVSTLELGDSALYLCASSWEERPNYGYTFGSGTRLTVV.

As to this clonotype: One junction end disagrees with the germline gene, perhaps due to a read error. CDR3 amino acids: CASSLEPGGNTGELCF. The CDR3 coding sequence is TGTGCCAGCAGCTTAGAGCCAGGGGGAAACACCGGGGAGCTGTGTTTT. V is TRBV13 and J is TRBJ2-2, with TRBD1 identical over 7 bases. The CDR3 consists of 16 residues. The V gene's germline CDR1 is PRHDT and CDR2 FYEKMQ (reference sequence). Full variable domain (missing parts from reference TRBV13 and TRBJ2-2): AAGVIQSPRHLIKEKRETATLKCYPIPRHDTVYWYQQGPGQDPQFLISFYEKMQSDKGSIPDRFSAQQFSDYHSELNMSSLELGDSALYFCASSLEPGGNTGELCFGEGSRLTVL.

This clonotype was seen only a few times. Relative to the germline gene, one junction end is altered; a read error may explain this. The chain uses TRBV6-1 and TRBJ1-2; D is ambiguous. The CDR3 length is 13 residues. CDR1 is MNHNS, CDR2 SASEGT, per germline. The CDR3 reads CATSARENYGYTF. The CDR3 DNA sequence: TGTGCCACCAGTGCTCGGGAAAACTATGGCTACACCTTC.

This rearrangement joins TRBV5-1 to TRBJ2-5; no clear D gene. The ends were cut back, 5 bases at V and 5 bases at J, with 10 bases in the middle. There are 12 residues in the CDR3. Germline V CDR1 and CDR2: SGHRS, YFSETQ. DNA for the CDR3: TGCGCCAGCAGAGTTACTTCGGAGACCCAGTACTTC. Protein sequence: CASRVTSETQYF.

This clonotype was observed at least ten times. The chain employs TRBV6-1 and TRBJ2-6, with D uncertain. The CDR3 totals 14 residues. Deletions cut 8 bases from V and 8 bases from J, with 16 bases between. Germline CDR1 and CDR2: MNHNS and SASEGT. CDR3 region: CASLKPSGTNVLTF. The CDR3 nucleotides read TGTGCCAGCTTGAAACCGAGTGGTACCAACGTCCTGACTTTC.

This clonotype was counted ten times or more. The chain recombines TRBV5-6 with TRBJ1-2; D gene uncertain. Germline CDR1 SGHDT, CDR2 YYEEEE. CDR3 length: 13 amino acids. V was pared by 6 bases and J by 8 bases, with 17 bases between. The CDR3 nucleotides read TGTGCCAGCACCCAGTCTGGGGTGTACGGCTACACCTTC. Translated: CASTQSGVYGYTF.

The rearrangement joins TRBV6-2 or TRBV6-3 to TRBJ2-7, with 8 bases fitting TRBD2. In germline, CDR1 is MNHEY, CDR2 SVGEGT. This CDR3 has 16 residues. Trimming took 5 bases from V and 4 from J; bases not matched to a gene: 13. DNA for the CDR3: TGTGCCAGCAGTCAACCCTCGACCGGGACTAGTTACGAGCAGTACTTC. This sequence encodes CASSQPSTGTSYEQYF.

The CDR3 DNA is TGTGCCAGCAGATTAGCGGGCCCTACCTACGAGCAGTACGTC. This gives the protein CASRLAGPTYEQYV. The gene calls are TRBV27 and TRBJ2-7; 7 nucleotides align to TRBD2. The junction had 7 bases not matched to a gene; V was cut back by 6 bases and J by 2 bases. This CDR3 has 14 residues. Germline V CDR1 and CDR2: MNHEY, SMNVEV (reference sequence).

The CDR3 region is CASSPGQDLDSPLHF. In DNA, the CDR3 is TGTGCCAGCAGCCCCGGACAGGATCTCGATTCACCCCTCCACTTT. The chain combines TRBV11-3 with TRBJ1-6; TRBD1 aligns across 7 bases. The germline gives CDR1 SGHNT, CDR2 YENEEA. This CDR3 region has 15 residues. The ends lost 5 bases at V and 8 bases at J; junction bases unmatched: 9.

This clonotype was seen repeatedly, ten times or more. V is TRBV6-5 and J is TRBJ1-2, with 9 bases aligning to TRBD1. V lost 0 bases to trimming and J lost 7 bases; unmatched junction nucleotides: 9. In germline, CDR1 is MNHEY, CDR2 SVGAGI. This CDR3 comprises 16 residues. For the CDR3, the DNA is TGTGCCAGCAGTTACTCGGACAGGGGCAACCTGGGTGGCTACACCTTC. It yields the protein CASSYSDRGNLGGYTF.

This clonotype was recorded at least ten times. V and J are TRBV6-2 or TRBV6-3 and TRBJ2-7, with 10 bases identical to TRBD2. The CDR3 contains 15 residues. Germline CDR1 and CDR2: MNHEY and SVGEGT. The DNA for the CDR3 is TGTGGAACGCGACCTAGCGGGAGAATTGATGGCGAGCAGTACTTC. Amino acid sequence: CGTRPSGRIDGEQYF.

In this sample, this clonotype turned up many times. The rearrangement joins TRBV20-1 to TRBJ1-1; 7 bases are shared with TRBD1. V was pared by 0 bases and J by 0 bases, with 7 bases of the junction left unmatched. The germline V gene encodes CDR1 DFQATT and CDR2 SNEGSKA (reference sequence). The CDR3 extends over 16 amino acids. CDR3 coding DNA: TGCAGTGCTAGAGATGCCAGGGGGGCTCTGAACACTGAAGCTTTCTTT. It encodes CSARDARGALNTEAFF.

Regarding this clonotype: The junction differs from germline at one of its ends, possibly a read error. The V gene is TRBV19, the J gene TRBJ2-7; 7 positions agree with TRBD2. CDR3 size: 15 residues. The germline V gene has CDR1 LNHDA and CDR2 SQIVND (reference sequence). The CDR3 is CASSPYTGTNVEQCF. DNA for the CDR3: TGTGCCAGTAGTCCCTACACCGGGACTAACGTCGAGCAGTGCTTC.

This clonotype was seen a single time. CDR3 sequence: CASSTRDRGRDEQYF. Written as DNA, the CDR3 is TGTGCCAGCAGCACCCGGGACAGGGGAAGAGACGAGCAGTACTTC. This sequence joins TRBV7-3 and TRBJ2-7; 10 bases are shared with TRBD1. CDR3 length: 15 amino acids. The germline V gene encodes CDR1 SGHTA and CDR2 FQGTGA. V gave up 5 bases and J gave up 5 bases; unmatched junction bases: 9. Full variable domain (rest looked up from reference TRBV7-3 and TRBJ2-7): GAGVSQTPSNKVTEKGKYVELRCDPISGHTALYWYRQSLGQGPEFLIYFQGTGAADDSGLPNDRFFAVRPEGSVSTLKIQRTERGDSAVYLCASSTRDRGRDEQYFGPGTRLTVT.

In regard to this clonotype: The junction and the germline gene differ at one end; a read error may be behind it. The CDR3 here is CASSLDREGTGELCF. The CDR3 region has the DNA TGTGCCAGCAGCTTAGATAGGGAAGGAACCGGGGAGCTGTGTTTT. This chain uses TRBV7-8 with TRBJ2-2, with TRBD2 as a possible D gene (5 bases). The germline V gene encodes CDR1 SGHVS and CDR2 FQNEAQ. The CDR3 loop spans 15 amino acids.

The chain is built from TRBV19 and TRBJ2-4, with D unresolved. Trimming cost V 0 bases and J 0 bases, with 24 bases left between them. The CDR3 is 21 amino acids. The germline V gene has CDR1 LNHDA and CDR2 SQIVND (reference sequence). CDR3 sequence: CASSIDREFGSDGSAKNIQYF. CDR3 DNA: TGTGCCAGTAGTATAGATAGGGAATTTGGGTCAGACGGTTCAGCCAAAAACATTCAGTACTTC.

The rearrangement links TRBV6-2 or TRBV6-3 to TRBJ1-1; 11 bases agree with TRBD1. CDR1 MNHEY and CDR2 SVGEGT come from the germline V gene. The CDR3 is 21 amino acids. Unmatched junction bases numbered 18, after V lost 1 base and J lost 2 bases. The CDR3: CASSYFAAAWTGGGGNTEAFF. DNA of the CDR3: TGTGCCAGCAGTTACTTCGCTGCAGCCTGGACAGGGGGCGGGGGAAACACTGAAGCTTTCTTT.

This clonotype appeared many times. The J gene is TRBJ1-5, the V gene TRBV19; 8 bases are a match to TRBD1. The CDR3 extends over 14 amino acids. V lost 9 bases to trimming and J lost 6 bases; unmatched junction nucleotides: 10. Germline V gene data show CDR1 as LNHDA and CDR2 as SQIVND (reference sequence). CDR3 in amino acids: CASTTGGRAQPQHF. The CDR3 DNA reads as TGTGCCAGCACCACAGGGGGGCGGGCTCAGCCCCAGCATTTT.

This clonotype was recorded many times. J is TRBJ1-5 and V is TRBV20-1; 7 bases align to TRBD1. J lost 7 bases, V lost 6 bases, and 6 bases had no gene match. The CDR3 has 12 residues. Germline CDR1 DFQATT, CDR2 SNEGSKA (reference sequence). DNA for the CDR3: TGCAGTGCCCACAGGGGAGGGCAGCCCCAGCATTTT. It is translated as CSAHRGGQPQHF.

Concerning this clonotype: A much larger clonotype is one base distant, so this may be a read error. This sequence joins TRBV7-2 and TRBJ1-1; D unresolved. The CDR3 covers 15 residues. The germline V gene has CDR1 SGHTA and CDR2 FQGNSA. The CDR3 is CASSGWTGPRTEACF. CDR3 DNA sequence: TGTGCCAGCTCTGGGTGGACCGGGCCGCGAACTGAAGCTTGCTTT.